Sequencing of this TCR beta chain was carried out in a study of blood T cells in healthy people across ages. Donors were systemically healthy Caucasian individuals from Russia aged about 6 to 100 years. Every sample yielded at least 6.5 million isolated PBMCs. Next came a second PCR, run for roughly 6 to 11 cycles, which used a sample-barcoded 5' primer along with a J-beta primer mix. Each sample provided no less than 2.5 million CDR3-containing paired-end reads. From the 5' RACE reads, TCRdb called clonotypes with MiXCR, one entry per CDR3 protein. This table holds roughly 500,000 distinct CDR3 sequences, about 26% found once. The CDR3 runs to 14 residues. Per germline, CDR1 LGHNA and CDR2 YSLEER. V trimming: 0 bases; J trimming: 7 bases; junction bases outside the gene matches: 4.

The gene calls are TRBV4-3 and TRBJ1-2; 8 bases agree with TRBD1. This receptor was identified in a woman aged 70 to 79 in good health. Sequencing was done on a sample of blood. The CDR3 loop reads CASSQDQGAGGYTF. The CDR3 DNA sequence: TGCGCCAGCAGCCAAGATCAGGGGGCGGGTGGCTACACCTTC.